This T cell receptor (beta chain) was captured in a study of blood T cell repertoires in COVID-19. This clone came up a few times. The authors' processing: Amplification of reference gene primers provided the estimated nucleated cell counts. The table came from immunoSEQ multiplex PCR; TCRdb's copy has only in-frame clones and leaves some out. V and J calls and clone size are copied from that table; D and trimming were computed from the DNA. Of fewer than 150,000 clones in the sample, 70% to 85% are singletons; the top ten hold approximately 11%. After removal of 2 bases from V and 6 bases from J, the junction contained 13 bases not matched to a gene. The CDR3 sequence is 17 residues long. Germline loops: CDR1 SGHKS, CDR2 YYEKEE (reference sequence).

The clonotype was recovered from a man between 60 and 70 years old who had recovered from COVID-19. The chain uses TRBV5-5 and TRBJ1-2, with 10 positions matching TRBD1. The sequenced sample was peripheral blood. CDR3 nucleotides: TGTGCCAGCAGCTTTTTGACACCGGGACAGGGGAGGGATGGCTACACCTTC. Amino acid sequence: CASSFLTPGQGRDGYTF.